The entry that follows covers one TCR beta chain sequence. In the original analysis: Nucleated cell number was recorded as an estimate derived from reference gene primer amplification. This table comes from immunoSEQ multiplex PCR, and its TCRdb copy is limited to in-frame clones, with some not included. V and J calls and clone size come straight from that table; D and trimming were deduced from the DNA. The data show roughly 110,000 clones, 85% to 95% seen once. The data are from a study of blood T cell repertoires in COVID-19. This CDR3 has 15 residues. Unmatched junction bases numbered 4, after V lost 3 bases and J lost 2 bases. Germline V gives CDR1 MDHEN, CDR2 SYDVKM.

Sequenced material: peripheral blood. The rearrangement links TRBV28 to TRBJ2-5; 9 nucleotides agree with TRBD2. The sequence was obtained from a woman in her 30s with acute or convalescent COVID-19. The CDR3 reads CASSFAGGRQETQYF. The CDR3 nucleotides are TGTGCCAGCAGTTTTGCGGGAGGGAGGCAAGAGACCCAGTACTTC.